This note documents a single T cell receptor (beta chain) sequence. The CDR3 extends over 14 amino acids. Per germline, CDR1 SGHTA and CDR2 FQGTGA. Trimming stripped 2 bases from V and 6 bases from J, with 10 bases between. This specimen comes from a study of blood T cell repertoires in COVID-19. Overall study context: Italy, Spain and the United States were the sources of the convalescent and acute COVID-19 samples. The analysed material was cDNA or gDNA that came from T cells, B-cell-depleted T cells, or PBMCs.

Original processing notes: Reference gene primer amplification in the assay estimated nucleated cell counts. Produced via immunoSEQ multiplex PCR; TCRdb's table is partial and in-frame only. The DNA gave D and trimming, while V, J and clone size come from that table. The sample includes some 110,000 clones, about 80% of them seen just once. J is TRBJ2-2 and V is TRBV7-3; D gene unclear. The source is a woman at least 80 years old with active or convalescent COVID-19. Sequenced material: peripheral blood. The CDR3 sequence: CASSLSPTAGELFF. CDR3 coding DNA: TGTGCCAGCAGCTTATCTCCCACGGCCGGGGAGCTGTTTTTT. Variable domain in full (rest from reference TRBV7-3 and TRBJ2-2): GAGVSQTPSNKVTEKGKYVELRCDPISGHTALYWYRQSLGQGPEFLIYFQGTGAADDSGLPNDRFFAVRPEGSVSTLKIQRTERGDSAVYLCASSLSPTAGELFFGEGSRLTVL.